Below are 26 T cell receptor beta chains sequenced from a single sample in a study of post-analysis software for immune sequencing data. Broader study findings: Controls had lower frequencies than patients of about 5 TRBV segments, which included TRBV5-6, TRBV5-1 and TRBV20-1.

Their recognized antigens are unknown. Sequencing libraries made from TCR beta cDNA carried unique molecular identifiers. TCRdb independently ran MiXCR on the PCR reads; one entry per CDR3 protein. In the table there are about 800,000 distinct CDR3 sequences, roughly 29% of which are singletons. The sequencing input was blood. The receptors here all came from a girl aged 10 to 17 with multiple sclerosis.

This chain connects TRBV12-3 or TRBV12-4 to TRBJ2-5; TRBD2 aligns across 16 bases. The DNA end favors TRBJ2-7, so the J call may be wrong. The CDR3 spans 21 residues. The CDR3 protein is CASSRTERPGLAGGRTYEQYF. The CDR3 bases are TGTGCCAGCAGTCGGACAGAGCGTCCGGGACTAGCGGGAGGGAGAACCTACGAGCAGTACTTC.

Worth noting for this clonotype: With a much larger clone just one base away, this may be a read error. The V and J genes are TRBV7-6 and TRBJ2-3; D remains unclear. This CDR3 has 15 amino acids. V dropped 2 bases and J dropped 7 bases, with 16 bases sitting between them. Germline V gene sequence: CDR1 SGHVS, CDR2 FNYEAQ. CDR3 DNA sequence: TGTGCCAGCAGCTTAACCACTGGTAGTACAAATACGCAGTATTTT. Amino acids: CASSLTTGSTNTQYF. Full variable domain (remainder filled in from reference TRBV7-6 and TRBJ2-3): GAGVSQSPRYKVTKRGQDVALRCDPISGHVSLYWYRQALGQGPEFLTYFNYEAQQDKSGLPNDRFSAERPEGSISTLTIQRTEQRDSAMYRCASSLTTGSTNTQYFGPGTRLTVL.

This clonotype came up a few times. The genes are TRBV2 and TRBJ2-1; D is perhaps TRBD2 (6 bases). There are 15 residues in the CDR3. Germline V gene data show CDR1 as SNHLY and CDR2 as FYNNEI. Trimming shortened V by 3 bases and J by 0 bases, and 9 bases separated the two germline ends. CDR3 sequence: CASSDAGSSYNEQFF. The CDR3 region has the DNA TGTGCCAGCAGTGACGCCGGGAGCTCCTACAATGAGCAGTTCTTC.

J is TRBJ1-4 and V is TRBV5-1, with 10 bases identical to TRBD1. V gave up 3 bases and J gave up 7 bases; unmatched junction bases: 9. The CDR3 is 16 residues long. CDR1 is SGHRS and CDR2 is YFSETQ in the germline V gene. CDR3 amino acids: CASSSDNRDRGEKLFF. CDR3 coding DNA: TGCGCCAGCAGCTCAGACAACCGGGACAGGGGTGAAAAACTGTTTTTT.

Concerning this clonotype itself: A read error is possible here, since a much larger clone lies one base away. DNA for the CDR3: TGCAGCGTTAGTCCCTTGGGGAGAGAGACCCAGTACTTC. It specifies CSVSPLGRETQYF. The genes are TRBV29-1 and TRBJ2-5, with D possibly matching TRBD2 (5 bases). V was trimmed by 5 bases and J by 4 bases, leaving 14 bases between them. The CDR3 has 13 residues. Germline assignment: CDR1 SQVTM and CDR2 ANQGSEA.

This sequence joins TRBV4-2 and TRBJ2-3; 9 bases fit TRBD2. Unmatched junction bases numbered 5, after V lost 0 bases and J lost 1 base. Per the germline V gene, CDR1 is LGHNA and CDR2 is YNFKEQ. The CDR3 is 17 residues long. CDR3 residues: CASSQDRIAGGTDTQYF. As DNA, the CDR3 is TGTGCCAGCAGCCAAGATCGGATAGCGGGGGGCACAGATACGCAGTATTTT.

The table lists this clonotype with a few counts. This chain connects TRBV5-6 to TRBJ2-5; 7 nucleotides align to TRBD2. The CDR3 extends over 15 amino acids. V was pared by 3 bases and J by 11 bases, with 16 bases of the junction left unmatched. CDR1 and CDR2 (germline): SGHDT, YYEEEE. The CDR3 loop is CASSSLAEHWDEQYF. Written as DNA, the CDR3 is TGTGCCAGCAGCTCCCTAGCGGAACACTGGGATGAGCAGTACTTC.

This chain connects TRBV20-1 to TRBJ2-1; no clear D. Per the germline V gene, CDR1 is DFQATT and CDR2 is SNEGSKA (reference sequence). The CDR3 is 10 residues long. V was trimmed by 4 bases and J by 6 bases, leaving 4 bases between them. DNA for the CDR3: TGCAGTGCTACCTTCAATGAGCAGTTCTTC. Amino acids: CSATFNEQFF.

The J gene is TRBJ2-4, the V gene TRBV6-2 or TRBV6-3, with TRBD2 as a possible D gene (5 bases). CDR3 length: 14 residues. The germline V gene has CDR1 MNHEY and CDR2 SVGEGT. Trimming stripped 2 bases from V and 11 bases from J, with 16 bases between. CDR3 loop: CASSYTGYYNVQYF. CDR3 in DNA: TGTGCCAGCAGTTACACGGGATATTACAACGTTCAGTACTTC.

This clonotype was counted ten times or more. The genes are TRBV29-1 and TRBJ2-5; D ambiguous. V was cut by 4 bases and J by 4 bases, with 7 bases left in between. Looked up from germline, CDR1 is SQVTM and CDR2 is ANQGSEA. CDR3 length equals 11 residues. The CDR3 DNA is TGCAGCGTTGGCAAGATAGAGACCCAGTACTTC. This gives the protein CSVGKIETQYF.

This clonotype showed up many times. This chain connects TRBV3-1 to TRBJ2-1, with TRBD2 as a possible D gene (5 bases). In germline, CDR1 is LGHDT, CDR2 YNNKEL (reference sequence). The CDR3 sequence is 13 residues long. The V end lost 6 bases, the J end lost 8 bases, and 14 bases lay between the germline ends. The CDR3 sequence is CASSQDSRYEQFF. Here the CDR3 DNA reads TGTGCCAGCAGTCAGGACTCCCGCTATGAGCAGTTCTTC.

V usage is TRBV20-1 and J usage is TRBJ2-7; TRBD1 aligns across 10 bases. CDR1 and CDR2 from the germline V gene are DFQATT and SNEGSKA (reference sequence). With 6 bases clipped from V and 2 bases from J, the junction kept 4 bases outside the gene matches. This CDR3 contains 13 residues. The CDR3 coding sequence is TGCAGTGCAGGGGGGACAGGGGCCTACGAGCAGTACTTC. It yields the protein CSAGGTGAYEQYF.

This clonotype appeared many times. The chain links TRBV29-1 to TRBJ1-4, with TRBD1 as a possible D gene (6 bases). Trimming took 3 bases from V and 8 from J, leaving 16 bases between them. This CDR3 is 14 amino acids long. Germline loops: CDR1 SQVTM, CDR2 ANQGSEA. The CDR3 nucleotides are TGCAGCGTTGACATAAAGGGGGTTGAGGAAAAACTGTTTTTT. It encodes CSVDIKGVEEKLFF.

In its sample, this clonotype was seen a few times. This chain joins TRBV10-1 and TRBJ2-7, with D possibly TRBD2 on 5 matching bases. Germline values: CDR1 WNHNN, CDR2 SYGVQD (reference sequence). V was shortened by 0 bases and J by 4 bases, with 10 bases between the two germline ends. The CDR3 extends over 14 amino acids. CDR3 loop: CASSESNRGYEQYF. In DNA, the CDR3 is TGCGCCAGCAGTGAGTCTAATCGGGGTTACGAGCAGTACTTC.

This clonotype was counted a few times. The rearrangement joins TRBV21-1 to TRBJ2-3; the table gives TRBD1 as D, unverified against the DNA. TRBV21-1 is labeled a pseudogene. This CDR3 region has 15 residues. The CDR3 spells CASSPRDQFTDTQYF. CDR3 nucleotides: TGTGCCAGCAGCCCACGGGACCAATTCACAGATACGCAGTATTTT.

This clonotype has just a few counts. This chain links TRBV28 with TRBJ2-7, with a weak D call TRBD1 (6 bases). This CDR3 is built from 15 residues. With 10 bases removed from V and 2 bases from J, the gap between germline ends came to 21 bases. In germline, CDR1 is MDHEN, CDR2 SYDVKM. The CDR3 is CAITRGPGETYEQYF. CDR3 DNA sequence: TGTGCCATCACAAGAGGCCCAGGGGAGACCTACGAGCAGTACTTC.

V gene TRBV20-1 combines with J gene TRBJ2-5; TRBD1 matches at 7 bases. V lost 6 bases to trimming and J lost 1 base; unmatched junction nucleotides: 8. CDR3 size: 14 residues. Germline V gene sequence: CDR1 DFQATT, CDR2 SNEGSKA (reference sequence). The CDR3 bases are TGCAGTGCCTGGCAGCGACAGGGCCAAGAGACCCAGTACTTC. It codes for CSAWQRQGQETQYF.

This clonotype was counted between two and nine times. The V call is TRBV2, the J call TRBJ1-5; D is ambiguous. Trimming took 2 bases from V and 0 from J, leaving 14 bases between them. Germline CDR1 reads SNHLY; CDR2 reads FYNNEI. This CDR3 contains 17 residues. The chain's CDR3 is CASSELEGRYSNQPQHF. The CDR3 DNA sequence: TGTGCCAGCAGTGAACTGGAGGGAAGATATAGCAATCAGCCCCAGCATTTT.

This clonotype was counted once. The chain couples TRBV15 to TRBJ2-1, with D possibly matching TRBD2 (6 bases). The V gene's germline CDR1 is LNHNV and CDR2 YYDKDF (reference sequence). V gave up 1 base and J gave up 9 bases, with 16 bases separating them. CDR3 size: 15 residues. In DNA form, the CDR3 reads TGTGCCACCAGCAGAGTGGAGACTAGTACGTCTGAGCAGTTCTTC. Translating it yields CATSRVETSTSEQFF.

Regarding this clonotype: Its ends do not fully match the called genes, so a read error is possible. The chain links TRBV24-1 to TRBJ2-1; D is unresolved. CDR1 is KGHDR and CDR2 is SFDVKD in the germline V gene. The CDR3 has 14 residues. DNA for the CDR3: TGTGCCGCCAGTGACCCTGACATCAACAATGAGCAGTTCTTC. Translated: CAASDPDINNEQFF.

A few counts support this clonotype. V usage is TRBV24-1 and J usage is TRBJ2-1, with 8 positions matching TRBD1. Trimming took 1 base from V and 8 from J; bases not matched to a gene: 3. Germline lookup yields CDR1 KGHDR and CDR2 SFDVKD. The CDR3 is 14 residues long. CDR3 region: CATSDLDRGDEQFF. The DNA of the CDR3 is TGTGCCACCAGTGATTTAGACAGGGGTGATGAGCAGTTCTTC.

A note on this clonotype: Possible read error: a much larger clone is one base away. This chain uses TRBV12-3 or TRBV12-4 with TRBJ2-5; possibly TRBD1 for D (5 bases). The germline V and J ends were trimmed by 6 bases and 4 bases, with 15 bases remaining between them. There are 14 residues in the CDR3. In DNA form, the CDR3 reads TGTGCCAGCAGGTTGGCCAGGGTAGCAGAGACCCAGTACTTC. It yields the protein CASRLARVAETQYF.

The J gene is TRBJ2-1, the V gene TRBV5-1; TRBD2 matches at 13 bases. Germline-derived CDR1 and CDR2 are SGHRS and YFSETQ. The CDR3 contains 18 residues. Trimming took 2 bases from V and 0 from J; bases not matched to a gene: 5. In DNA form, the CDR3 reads TGCGCCAGCAGCTTCCGGACTAGCGGGGGCAGCTCCTACAATGAGCAGTTCTTC. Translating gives CASSFRTSGGSSYNEQFF.

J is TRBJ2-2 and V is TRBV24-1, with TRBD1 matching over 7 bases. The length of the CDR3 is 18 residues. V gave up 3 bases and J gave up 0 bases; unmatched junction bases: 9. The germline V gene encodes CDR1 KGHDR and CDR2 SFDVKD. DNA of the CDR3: TGTGCCACCAGTGATCCTTCCCGGACAGGAACGAACACCGGGGAGCTGTTTTTT. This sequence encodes CATSDPSRTGTNTGELFF.

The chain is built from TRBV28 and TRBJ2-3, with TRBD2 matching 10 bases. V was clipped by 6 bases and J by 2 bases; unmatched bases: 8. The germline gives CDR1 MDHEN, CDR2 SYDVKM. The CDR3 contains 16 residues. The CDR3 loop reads CASRDPGLAVTDTQYF. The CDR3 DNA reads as TGTGCCAGCAGAGACCCCGGACTAGCGGTCACAGATACGCAGTATTTT.

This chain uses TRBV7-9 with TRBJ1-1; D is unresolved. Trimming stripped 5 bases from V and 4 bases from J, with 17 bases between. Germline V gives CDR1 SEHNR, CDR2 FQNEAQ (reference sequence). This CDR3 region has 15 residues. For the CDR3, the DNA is TGTGCCAGCAGCCGCAGAGAAACCGTAGGCACTGAAGCTTTCTTT. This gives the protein CASSRRETVGTEAFF.